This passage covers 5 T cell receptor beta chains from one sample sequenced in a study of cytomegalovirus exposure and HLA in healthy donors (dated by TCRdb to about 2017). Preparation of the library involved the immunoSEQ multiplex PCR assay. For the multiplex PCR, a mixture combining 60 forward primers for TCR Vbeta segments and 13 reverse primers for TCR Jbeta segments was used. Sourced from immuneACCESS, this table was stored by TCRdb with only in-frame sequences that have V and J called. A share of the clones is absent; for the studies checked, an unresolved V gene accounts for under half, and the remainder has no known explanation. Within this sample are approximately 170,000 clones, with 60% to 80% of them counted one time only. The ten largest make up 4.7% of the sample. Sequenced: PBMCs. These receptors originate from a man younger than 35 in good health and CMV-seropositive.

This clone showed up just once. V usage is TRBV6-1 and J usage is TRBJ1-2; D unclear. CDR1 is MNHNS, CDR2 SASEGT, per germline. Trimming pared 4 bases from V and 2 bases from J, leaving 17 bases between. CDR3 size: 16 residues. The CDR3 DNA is TGTGCCAGCAGTGCCCCCCAAAGAATACTGAACTATGGCTACACCTTC. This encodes CASSAPQRILNYGYTF.

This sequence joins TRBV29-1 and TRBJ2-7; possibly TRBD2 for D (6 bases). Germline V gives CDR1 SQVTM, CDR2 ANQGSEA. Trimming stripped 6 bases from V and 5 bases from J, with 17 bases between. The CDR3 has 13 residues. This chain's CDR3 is CSVTQGPGDEQYV. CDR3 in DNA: TGCAGCGTGACCCAAGGGCCGGGGGACGAGCAGTACGTC.

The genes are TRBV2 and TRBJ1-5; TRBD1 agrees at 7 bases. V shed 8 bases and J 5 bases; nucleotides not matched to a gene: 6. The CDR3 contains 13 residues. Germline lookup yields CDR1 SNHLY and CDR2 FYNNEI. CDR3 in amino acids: CASQGDTDQPQHF. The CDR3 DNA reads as TGTGCCAGCCAGGGGGACACAGATCAGCCCCAGCATTTT. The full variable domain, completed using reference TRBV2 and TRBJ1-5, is EPEVTQTPSHQVTQMGQEVILRCVPISNHLYFYWYRQILGQKVEFLVSFYNNEISEKSEIFDDQFSVERPDGSNFTLKIRSTKLEDSAMYFCASQGDTDQPQHFGDGTRLSIL.

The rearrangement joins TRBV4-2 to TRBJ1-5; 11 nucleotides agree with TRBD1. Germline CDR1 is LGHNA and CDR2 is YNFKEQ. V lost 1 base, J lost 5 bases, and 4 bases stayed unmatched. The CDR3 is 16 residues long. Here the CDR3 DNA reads TGTGCCAGCAGCCAAGTCGGACAGGGGGCCGATCAGCCCCAGCATTTT. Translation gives CASSQVGQGADQPQHF.

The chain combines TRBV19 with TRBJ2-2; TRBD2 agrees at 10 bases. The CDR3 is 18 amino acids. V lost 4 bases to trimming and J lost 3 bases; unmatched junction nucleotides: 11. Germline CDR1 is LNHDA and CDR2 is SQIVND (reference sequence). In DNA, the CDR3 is TGTGCCAGTAGTAACCCCCCGGCTAGCGGGAGAGACACCGGGGAGCTGTTTTTT. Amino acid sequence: CASSNPPASGRDTGELFF.